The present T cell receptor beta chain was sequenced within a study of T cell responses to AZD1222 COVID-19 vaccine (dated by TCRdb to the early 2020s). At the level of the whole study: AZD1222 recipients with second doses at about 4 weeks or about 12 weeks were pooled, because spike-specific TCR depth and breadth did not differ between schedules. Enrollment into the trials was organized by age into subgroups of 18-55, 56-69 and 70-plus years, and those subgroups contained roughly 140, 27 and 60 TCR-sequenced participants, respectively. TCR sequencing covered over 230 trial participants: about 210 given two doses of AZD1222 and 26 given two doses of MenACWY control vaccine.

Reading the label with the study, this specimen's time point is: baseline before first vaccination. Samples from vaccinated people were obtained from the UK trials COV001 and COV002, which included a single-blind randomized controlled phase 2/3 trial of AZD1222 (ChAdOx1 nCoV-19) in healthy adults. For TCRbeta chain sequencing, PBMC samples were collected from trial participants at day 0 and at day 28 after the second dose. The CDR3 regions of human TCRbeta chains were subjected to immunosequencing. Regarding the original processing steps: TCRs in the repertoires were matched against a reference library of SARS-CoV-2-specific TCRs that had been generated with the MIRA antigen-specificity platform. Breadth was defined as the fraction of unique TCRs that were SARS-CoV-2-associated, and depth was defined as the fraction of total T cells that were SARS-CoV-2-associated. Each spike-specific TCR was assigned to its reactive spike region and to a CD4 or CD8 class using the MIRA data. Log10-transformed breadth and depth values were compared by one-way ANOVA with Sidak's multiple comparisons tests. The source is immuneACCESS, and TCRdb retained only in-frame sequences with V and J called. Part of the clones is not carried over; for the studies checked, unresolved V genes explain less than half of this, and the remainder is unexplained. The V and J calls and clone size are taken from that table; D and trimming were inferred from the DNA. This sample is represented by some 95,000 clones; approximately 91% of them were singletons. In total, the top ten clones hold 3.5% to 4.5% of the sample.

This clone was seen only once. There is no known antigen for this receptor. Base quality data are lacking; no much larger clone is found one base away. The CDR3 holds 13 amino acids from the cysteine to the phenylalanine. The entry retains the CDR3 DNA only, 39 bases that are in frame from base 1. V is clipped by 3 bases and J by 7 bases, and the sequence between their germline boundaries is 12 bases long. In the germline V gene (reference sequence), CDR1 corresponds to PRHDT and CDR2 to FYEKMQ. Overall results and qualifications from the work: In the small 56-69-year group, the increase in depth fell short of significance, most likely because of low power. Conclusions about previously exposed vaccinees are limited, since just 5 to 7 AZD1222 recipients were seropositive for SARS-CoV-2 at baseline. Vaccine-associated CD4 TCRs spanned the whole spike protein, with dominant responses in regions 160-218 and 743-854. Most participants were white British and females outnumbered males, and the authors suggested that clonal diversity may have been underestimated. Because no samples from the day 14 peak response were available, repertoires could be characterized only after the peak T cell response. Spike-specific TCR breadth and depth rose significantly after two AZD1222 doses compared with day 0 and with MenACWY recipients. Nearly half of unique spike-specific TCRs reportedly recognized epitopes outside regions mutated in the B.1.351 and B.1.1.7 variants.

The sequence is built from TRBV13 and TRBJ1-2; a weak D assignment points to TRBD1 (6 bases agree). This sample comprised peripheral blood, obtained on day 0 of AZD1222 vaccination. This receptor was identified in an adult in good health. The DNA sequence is TGTGCCAGCAGCTTTAACAGGGTGAGTGGCTACACCTTC. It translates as CASSFNRVSGYTF.